These 32 T cell receptor beta chains share one sample of origin, sequenced in a study of T cell responses to AZD1222 COVID-19 vaccine. Sequencing used immunoSEQ multiplex PCR; TCRdb keeps in-frame clones, though not all of them. The data contain 60,000 to 80,000 clones, over 75% of them singletons. This material consisted of peripheral blood, taken on day 0 of AZD1222 vaccination. The source is an adult in good health.

The chain uses TRBV2 and TRBJ2-5; 11 bases match TRBD2. The germline V gene has CDR1 SNHLY and CDR2 FYNNEI. The CDR3 covers 16 residues. V trimming: 0 bases; J trimming: 1 base; junction bases outside the gene matches: 1. CDR3 loop: CASSEALAGGQETQYF. CDR3 DNA: TGTGCCAGCAGTGAAGCCCTAGCGGGGGGCCAAGAGACCCAGTACTTC.

The chain links TRBV11-2 to TRBJ2-3; D may correspond to TRBD1 or TRBD2 (5 bases each). With 4 bases removed from V and 0 bases from J, the gap between germline ends came to 17 bases. This CDR3 region has 17 residues. Germline-derived CDR1 and CDR2 are SGHAT and FQNNGV. This chain's CDR3 is CASSSPRAGQSTDTQYF. In nucleotides, the CDR3 is TGTGCCAGCAGCTCCCCGAGGGCAGGACAAAGCACAGATACGCAGTATTTT.

Many counts were recorded for this clone. V gene TRBV27 combines with J gene TRBJ2-7; possibly TRBD1 for D (5 bases). Germline CDR1 is MNHEY and CDR2 is SMNVEV (reference sequence). Trimming took off 5 bases at V and 3 bases at J, with 8 bases between the two ends. The CDR3 length is 12 residues. In DNA form, the CDR3 reads TGTGCCAGCAGTCGGACATTCTACGAGCAGTACTTC. Its protein is CASSRTFYEQYF.

The V call is TRBV19, the J call TRBJ1-1; D might be TRBD1 (6 bases). The germline V and J ends were trimmed by 5 bases and 5 bases, with 15 bases remaining between them. Germline CDR1 reads LNHDA; CDR2 reads SQIVND (reference sequence). The CDR3 contains 14 residues. Here the CDR3 reads CASSLTGKGTEAFF. CDR3 in DNA: TGTGCCAGTAGTCTCACAGGGAAGGGAACTGAAGCTTTCTTT.

The CDR3 DNA is TGTGCCAGCAGGCAAAACCTGGGGAACACTGAAGCTTTCTTT. It translates to CASRQNLGNTEAFF. The chain uses TRBV7-2 and TRBJ1-1; D ambiguous. Germline CDR1 SGHTA, CDR2 FQGNSA. This CDR3 spans 14 amino acids. V shed 6 bases and J shed 1 base, with 12 bases lying between them. Using reference TRBV7-2 and TRBJ1-1 for the parts outside the CDR3, the full variable domain is GAGVSQSPSNKVTEKGKDVELRCDPISGHTALYWYRQSLGQGLEFLIYFQGNSAPDKSGLPSDRFSAERTGGSVSTLTIQRTQQEDSAVYLCASRQNLGNTEAFFGQGTRLTVV.

The chain is built from TRBV9 and TRBJ2-5, with TRBD2 matching over 10 bases. Trimming took 0 bases from V and 0 from J; bases not matched to a gene: 5. CDR3 length: 17 amino acids. Germline V lookup: CDR1 SGDLS, CDR2 YYNGEE. The CDR3 bases are TGTGCCAGCAGCGTAGCTTGGAGCGGGGGGGACCAAGAGACCCAGTACTTC. The encoded protein is CASSVAWSGGDQETQYF.

This clone was counted only a few times. The gene calls are TRBV3-1 (or the pseudogene TRBV3-2) and TRBJ2-7; the D is unclear. The germline CDR1 and CDR2 sequences are LGHDT and YNNKEL (reference sequence). The CDR3 is 15 residues long. Trimming left V 2 bases short and J 2 bases short, with 13 bases between. Here the CDR3 DNA reads TGTGCCAGCAGCCAATCTTTTTTTGGCCCCTACGAGCAGTACTTC. It encodes CASSQSFFGPYEQYF.

J is TRBJ1-5 and V is TRBV29-1; D not resolved. The ends were cut back, 7 bases at V and 1 base at J, with 20 bases in the middle. CDR1 SQVTM and CDR2 ANQGSEA come from the germline V gene. There are 16 residues in the CDR3. Here the CDR3 reads CSATGGGGGSNQPQHF. CDR3 coding DNA: TGCAGCGCCACGGGAGGAGGAGGAGGGAGCAATCAGCCCCAGCATTTT.

This sequence joins TRBV5-6 and TRBJ1-2, with 7 bases lining up with TRBD1. J gave up 4 bases and V 3 bases, and 9 bases lay outside the gene matches. CDR1 is SGHDT, CDR2 YYEEEE, per germline. The CDR3 runs to 15 residues. This CDR3 is CASSSPNRGIYGYTF. The CDR3 DNA is TGTGCCAGCAGCTCGCCGAACAGGGGAATCTATGGCTACACCTTC.

This clone is a singleton in its sample. The J gene is TRBJ1-2, the V gene TRBV11-1; possible D gene TRBD1, 5 bases. Trimming cost V 3 bases and J 7 bases, with 18 bases left between them. Germline loops: CDR1 SGHAT, CDR2 FQDESV (reference sequence). There are 15 residues in the CDR3. The CDR3 reads CASSFLELGAGGYTF. In nucleotides, the CDR3 is TGTGCCAGCAGCTTTCTCGAATTAGGGGCTGGTGGCTACACCTTC.

The V and J genes are TRBV3-1 (or the pseudogene TRBV3-2) and TRBJ1-2, with TRBD1 matching 9 bases. Per germline, CDR1 LGHDT and CDR2 YNNKEL (reference sequence). The CDR3 runs to 12 residues. V dropped 8 bases and J dropped 5; count of bases not matched to a gene: 3. This CDR3 reads CASLGQGYGYTF. CDR3 coding DNA: TGTGCCAGCCTGGGACAGGGTTATGGCTACACCTTC.

The chain recombines TRBV4-2 with TRBJ1-2; possible D gene TRBD1, 6 bases. V was cut by 1 base and J by 1 base, with 10 bases left in between. The CDR3 consists of 15 residues. CDR1 LGHNA and CDR2 YNFKEQ come from the germline V gene. The CDR3 DNA reads as TGTGCCAGCAGCCAAGTGGGGGCGATTAACTATGGCTACACCTTC. Protein sequence: CASSQVGAINYGYTF.

This chain joins TRBV12-3 or TRBV12-4 and TRBJ1-5; tentative D call: TRBD1 (6 bases). V was shortened by 6 bases and J by 6 bases, with 12 bases between the two germline ends. The CDR3 runs 13 residues. CDR3 in amino acids: CASRQGFGQPQHF. CDR3 coding DNA: TGTGCCAGCAGACAGGGATTCGGTCAGCCCCAGCATTTT.

This clone has a handful of counts. This sequence joins TRBV12-3 or TRBV12-4 and TRBJ1-1; D remains unclear. This CDR3 comprises 13 residues. Trimming shortened V by 1 base and J by 2 bases, and 5 bases separated the two germline ends. The DNA of the CDR3 is TGTGCCAGCAGTTTAGAGGGTAACACTGAAGCTTTCTTT. Its translation: CASSLEGNTEAFF.

The chain is built from TRBV5-4 and TRBJ1-4, with D maybe TRBD1 (5 bases). This CDR3 spans 14 amino acids. Trimming left V 10 bases short and J 5 bases short, with 18 bases between. Germline lookup yields CDR1 SGHNT and CDR2 YYREEE (reference sequence). The CDR3 reads CAPSWGRENEKLFF. CDR3 bases: TGTGCCCCCTCTTGGGGACGGGAAAATGAAAAACTGTTTTTT.

This rearrangement joins TRBV3-1 (or the pseudogene TRBV3-2) to TRBJ2-3; D is undetermined. Germline assignment: CDR1 LGHDT and CDR2 YNNKEL (reference sequence). The CDR3 runs to 16 residues. V was clipped by 4 bases and J by 4 bases, with 18 bases between them. CDR3 sequence reads: CASSLSAGRYADTQYF. DNA of the CDR3: TGTGCCAGCAGCCTGTCGGCCGGCCGGTACGCAGATACGCAGTATTTT.

This chain links TRBV5-4 with TRBJ2-2; possibly TRBD1 or TRBD2 for D (5 bases each). Per germline, CDR1 SGHNT and CDR2 YYREEE (reference sequence). This CDR3 is built from 17 residues. The ends were cut back, 5 bases at V and 8 bases at J, with 25 bases in the middle. CDR3 loop: CASSDPLRGPTAGELFF. DNA for the CDR3: TGTGCCAGCAGTGACCCGCTGAGGGGCCCCACGGCAGGGGAGCTGTTTTTT. Combining the CDR3 with reference TRBV5-4 and TRBJ2-2 gives the whole variable domain ETGVTQSPTHLIKTRGQQVTLRCSSQSGHNTVSWYQQALGQGPQFIFQYYREEENGRGNFPPRFSGLQFPNYSSELNVNALELDDSALYLCASSDPLRGPTAGELFFGEGSRLTVL.

This chain uses TRBV27 with TRBJ1-3; TRBD1 might be the D (6 bases). Trimming took 4 bases from V and 0 from J, leaving 19 bases between them. Germline CDR1 reads MNHEY; CDR2 reads SMNVEV (reference sequence). The CDR3 is made up of 18 amino acids. In DNA, the CDR3 is TGTGCCAGCAGTTCATTCCCCCCTGGACAGTTCTCTGGAAACACCATATATTTT. Translated: CASSSFPPGQFSGNTIYF.

A few counts support this clone. The gene calls are TRBV5-1 and TRBJ1-1; a weak D match, TRBD1 (6 bases). This CDR3 region has 15 residues. The V end was cut by 3 bases, the J end by 2 bases, with 14 bases between. The germline CDR1 and CDR2 sequences are SGHRS and YFSETQ. In DNA, the CDR3 is TGCGCCAGCAGCTCCCTGGACAGAGCCAACACTGAAGCTTTCTTT. It translates to CASSSLDRANTEAFF.

This clone was counted only a few times. V and J are TRBV5-1 and TRBJ1-1; 8 bases fit TRBD1. The germline V gene encodes CDR1 SGHRS and CDR2 YFSETQ. The CDR3 has 14 residues. V was pared by 4 bases and J by 5 bases, with 7 bases of the junction left unmatched. As DNA, the CDR3 is TGCGCCAGCAGCACACAACAGGGGGGGACTGAAGCTTTCTTT. Protein sequence: CASSTQQGGTEAFF.

V usage is TRBV11-1 and J usage is TRBJ2-7; unclear D gene. Germline V CDR1 and CDR2: SGHAT, FQDESV (reference sequence). With 7 bases removed from V and 0 bases from J, the gap between germline ends came to 13 bases. CDR3 length: 14 residues. Written as DNA, the CDR3 is TGTGCCAGCATGTTGGGGTGGGGCTCCTACGAGCAGTACTTC. It specifies CASMLGWGSYEQYF.

The chain couples TRBV19 to TRBJ2-5; the match to TRBD1 covers 9 bases. The junction had 9 bases not matched to a gene; V was cut back by 3 bases and J by 1 base. In germline, CDR1 is LNHDA, CDR2 SQIVND (reference sequence). This CDR3 is built from 17 residues. The CDR3 loop is CASSILGQGFGQETQYF. In DNA form, the CDR3 reads TGTGCCAGTAGTATCCTGGGACAGGGATTTGGCCAAGAGACCCAGTACTTC.

The gene calls are TRBV21-1 and TRBJ2-5; the table gives TRBD2 as D, unverified against the DNA. TRBV21-1 is classified as a pseudogene. This CDR3 has 16 amino acids. CDR3 in DNA: TGTGCCAGCAGCAAAGTGGCCCTGGCGGGTGGAGAGACCCAGTACTTC. This translates into CASSKVALAGGETQYF.

The gene calls are TRBV18 and TRBJ1-6; unclear D gene. V lost 1 base to trimming and J lost 7 bases, with 11 bases between them. Germline CDR1 is KGHSH and CDR2 is LQKENI. The CDR3 sequence is 15 residues long. The CDR3 DNA reads as TGTGCCAGCTCACCACGGGCAGGTGAAAATTCACCCCTCCACTTT. Amino acid sequence: CASSPRAGENSPLHF.

Here the CDR3 reads CASSYGGGVETQYF. CDR3 DNA: TGTGCCAGCAGTTACGGTGGGGGGGTGGAGACCCAGTACTTC. This rearrangement joins TRBV6-6 to TRBJ2-5; 7 bases are shared with TRBD2. The germline V gene encodes CDR1 MNHNY and CDR2 SVGAGI (reference sequence). V trimming: 2 bases; J trimming: 5 bases; junction bases outside the gene matches: 5. The length of the CDR3 is 14 residues.

The chain has TRBV19 and TRBJ1-1; 10 positions agree with TRBD1. This CDR3 region has 18 residues. J was trimmed by 3 bases and V by 3 bases; bases with no gene match: 13. In germline, CDR1 is LNHDA, CDR2 SQIVND (reference sequence). The CDR3 DNA reads as TGTGCCAGTAGTATCCGACTACGGACAGGGGGAGGCGACACTGAAGCTTTCTTT. Translating it yields CASSIRLRTGGGDTEAFF.

This chain links TRBV7-8 with TRBJ1-1; D not certain. V lost 5 bases to trimming and J lost 3 bases, with 10 bases between them. Germline V gene sequence: CDR1 SGHVS, CDR2 FQNEAQ. The CDR3 has 13 residues. The CDR3 DNA sequence: TGTGCCAGCAGCAGAGAGGGTGACACTGAAGCTTTCTTT. Translating gives CASSREGDTEAFF.

V and J are TRBV5-1 and TRBJ2-7; 9 bases match TRBD1. The length of the CDR3 is 14 residues. CDR1 is SGHRS, CDR2 YFSETQ, per germline. V was clipped by 3 bases and J by 6 bases; unmatched bases: 7. The CDR3 protein is CASSSGTGTSEQYF. The CDR3 region has the DNA TGCGCCAGCAGCTCGGGGACAGGGACGAGCGAGCAGTACTTC.

This rearrangement joins TRBV24-1 to TRBJ2-3; no clear D gene. From germline, CDR1 is KGHDR and CDR2 SFDVKD. Trimming removed 6 bases from V and 4 bases from J, with 4 bases in between. There are 11 residues in the CDR3. CDR3 sequence reads: CATSTADTQYF. The CDR3 DNA reads as TGTGCCACCAGTACAGCAGATACGCAGTATTTT.

The V gene is TRBV23-1, the J gene TRBJ1-2; D uncertain. TRBV23-1 qualifies as an ORF whose function is uncertain. The CDR3 is made up of 13 amino acids. The V end was cut by 3 bases, the J end by 0 bases, with 5 bases between. CDR3: CASSHSPNYGYTF. CDR3 nucleotides: TGCGCCAGCAGTCATTCACCTAACTATGGCTACACCTTC.

The genes are TRBV5-1 and TRBJ2-1; TRBD1 might be the D (7 bases). V was pared by 1 base and J by 8 bases, with 19 bases between. CDR3 length equals 16 residues. Germline CDR1 reads SGHRS; CDR2 reads YFSETQ. The CDR3 is CASSLTGWARGDEQFF. The DNA for the CDR3 is TGCGCCAGCAGCTTGACAGGTTGGGCCAGGGGGGATGAGCAGTTCTTC. Supplemented by reference TRBV5-1 and TRBJ2-1, the full variable domain reads KAGVTQTPRYLIKTRGQQVTLSCSPISGHRSVSWYQQTPGQGLQFLFEYFSETQRNKGNFPGRFSGRQFSNSRSEMNVSTLELGDSALYLCASSLTGWARGDEQFFGPGTRLTVL.

The rearrangement joins TRBV27 to TRBJ2-1, with no clear D. The CDR3 covers 12 residues. Trimming left V 1 base short and J 8 bases short, with 6 bases between. Germline V gene data show CDR1 as MNHEY and CDR2 as SMNVEV (reference sequence). The CDR3 spells CASSLYGDEQFF. The CDR3, as DNA: TGTGCCAGCAGTTTATATGGGGATGAGCAGTTCTTC.